This record concerns one T cell receptor beta chain sequence. What it recognizes is unknown. The data were produced by immunoSEQ multiplex PCR, yet TCRdb's version contains in-frame clones alone and is incomplete. The sample lists approximately 50,000 clones; approximately 82% were seen once. Germline values: CDR1 SGHRS, CDR2 YFSETQ. V shed 0 bases and J 0 bases; nucleotides not matched to a gene: 9. The CDR3 totals 19 residues. This sample stems from a study of lymphopenia after photon versus proton radiotherapy. Study-level points and caveats: Photon-treated patients lost naive T cells and TCR diversity; proton-treated stayed stable. A bigger post-nadir fall in TCR diversity correlated inversely with survival time in deceased patients. Oligoclonal CD8+ Temra expansion after nadir drove photon patients' diversity drop. Better survival with proton therapy was suggested as possible, not demonstrated.

The receptor's source is a man aged 45 to 65 with gastric cancer. The starting material was peripheral blood, obtained from a patient treated with photon-based radiotherapy. This sequence joins TRBV5-1 and TRBJ2-1; TRBD2 aligns across 10 bases. The CDR3 sequence: CASSLAGLAGVPSYNEQFF. The DNA of the CDR3 is TGCGCCAGCAGCTTGGCTGGGCTAGCGGGAGTTCCCTCCTACAATGAGCAGTTCTTC.